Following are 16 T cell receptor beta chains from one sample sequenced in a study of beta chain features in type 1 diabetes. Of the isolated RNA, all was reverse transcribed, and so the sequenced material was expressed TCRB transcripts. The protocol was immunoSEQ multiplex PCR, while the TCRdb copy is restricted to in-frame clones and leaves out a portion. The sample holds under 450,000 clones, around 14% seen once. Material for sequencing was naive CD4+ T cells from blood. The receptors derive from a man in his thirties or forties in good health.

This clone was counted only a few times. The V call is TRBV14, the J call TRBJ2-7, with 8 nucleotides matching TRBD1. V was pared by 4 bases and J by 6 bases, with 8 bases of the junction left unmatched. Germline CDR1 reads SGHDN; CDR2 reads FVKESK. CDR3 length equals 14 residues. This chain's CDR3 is CASSLRDRRVEQYV. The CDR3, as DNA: TGTGCCAGCAGCCTCCGGGACAGGCGGGTCGAGCAGTACGTC.

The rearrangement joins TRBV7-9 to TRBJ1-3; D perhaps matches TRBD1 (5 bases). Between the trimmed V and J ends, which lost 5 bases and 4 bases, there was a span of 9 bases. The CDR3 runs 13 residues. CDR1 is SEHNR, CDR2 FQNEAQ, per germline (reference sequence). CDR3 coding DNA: TGTGCCAGCAGCGCGGACAACGGAAACACCATATATTTT. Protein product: CASSADNGNTIYF.

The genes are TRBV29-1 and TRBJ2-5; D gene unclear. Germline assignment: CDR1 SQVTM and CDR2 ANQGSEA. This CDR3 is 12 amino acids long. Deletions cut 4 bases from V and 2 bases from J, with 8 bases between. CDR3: CSVARVQETQYF. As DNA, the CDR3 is TGCAGCGTTGCACGGGTACAAGAGACCCAGTACTTC.

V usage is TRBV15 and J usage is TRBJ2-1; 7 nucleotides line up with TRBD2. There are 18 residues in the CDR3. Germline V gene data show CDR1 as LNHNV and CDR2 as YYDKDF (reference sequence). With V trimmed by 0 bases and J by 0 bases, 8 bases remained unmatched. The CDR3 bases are TGTGCCACCAGCAGAGATCGGGCTAGCGGTCTCTCCTACAATGAGCAGTTCTTC. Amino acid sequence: CATSRDRASGLSYNEQFF.

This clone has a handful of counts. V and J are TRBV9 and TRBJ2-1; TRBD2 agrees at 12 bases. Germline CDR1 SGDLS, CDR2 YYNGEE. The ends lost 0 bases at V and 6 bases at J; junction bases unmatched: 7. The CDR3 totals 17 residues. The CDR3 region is CASSVALAGGPGNEQFF. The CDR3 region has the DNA TGTGCCAGCAGCGTAGCCCTAGCGGGAGGGCCTGGCAATGAGCAGTTCTTC.

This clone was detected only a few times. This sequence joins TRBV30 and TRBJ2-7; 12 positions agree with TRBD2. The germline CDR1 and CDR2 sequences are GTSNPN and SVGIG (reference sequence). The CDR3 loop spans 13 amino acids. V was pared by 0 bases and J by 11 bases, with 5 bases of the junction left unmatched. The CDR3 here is CAWSVGTSGPEYV. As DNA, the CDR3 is TGTGCCTGGAGTGTAGGGACTAGCGGGCCGGAGTACGTC.

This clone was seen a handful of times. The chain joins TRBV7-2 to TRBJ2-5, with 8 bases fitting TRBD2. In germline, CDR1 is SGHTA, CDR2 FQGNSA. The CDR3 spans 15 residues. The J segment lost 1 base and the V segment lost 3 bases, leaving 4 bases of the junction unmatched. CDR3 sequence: CASSFGSGAQETQYF. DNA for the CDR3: TGTGCCAGCAGCTTCGGTAGCGGGGCCCAAGAGACCCAGTACTTC.

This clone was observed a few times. CDR3 protein: CASSKDTRSTEAFF. The CDR3 DNA sequence: TGTGCCAGCAGCAAAGACACGAGGAGCACTGAAGCTTTCTTT. The rearrangement uses TRBV5-4 and TRBJ1-1; D is unresolved. From germline, CDR1 is SGHNT and CDR2 YYREEE (reference sequence). The CDR3 has 14 amino acids. Trimming took 4 bases from V and 4 from J, leaving 14 bases between them.

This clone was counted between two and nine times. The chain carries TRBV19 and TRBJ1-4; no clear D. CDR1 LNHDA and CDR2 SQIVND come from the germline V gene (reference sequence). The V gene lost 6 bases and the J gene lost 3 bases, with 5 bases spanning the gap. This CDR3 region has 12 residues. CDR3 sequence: CASRLPNEKLFF. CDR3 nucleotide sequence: TGTGCCAGTAGACTTCCTAATGAAAAACTGTTTTTT.

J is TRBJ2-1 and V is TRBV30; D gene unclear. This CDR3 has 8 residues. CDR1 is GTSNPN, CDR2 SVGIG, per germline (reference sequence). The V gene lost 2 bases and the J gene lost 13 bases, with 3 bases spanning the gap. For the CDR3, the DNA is TGTGCCTGGAGTAGTCAGTTCTTC. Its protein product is CAWSSQFF.

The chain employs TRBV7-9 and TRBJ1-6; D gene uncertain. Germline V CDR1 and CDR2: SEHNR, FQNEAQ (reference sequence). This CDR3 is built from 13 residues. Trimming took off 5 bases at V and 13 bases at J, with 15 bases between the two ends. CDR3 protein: CASSPSRGGPLHF. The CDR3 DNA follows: TGTGCCAGCAGCCCTAGCCGGGGTGGCCCCCTCCACTTT.

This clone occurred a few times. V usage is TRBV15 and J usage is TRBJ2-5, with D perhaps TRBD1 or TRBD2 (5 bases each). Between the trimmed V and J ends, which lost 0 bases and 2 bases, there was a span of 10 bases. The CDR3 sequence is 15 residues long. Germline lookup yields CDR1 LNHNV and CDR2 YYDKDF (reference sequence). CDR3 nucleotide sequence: TGTGCCACCAGCAGAGATGGGGGATTTCAAGAGACCCAGTACTTC. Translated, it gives CATSRDGGFQETQYF.

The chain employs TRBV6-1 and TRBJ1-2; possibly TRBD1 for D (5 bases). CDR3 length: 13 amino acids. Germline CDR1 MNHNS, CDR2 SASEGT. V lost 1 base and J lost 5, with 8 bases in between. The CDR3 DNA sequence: TGTGCCAGCAGTGAAGGACAGTTTTATGGCTACACCTTC. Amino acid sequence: CASSEGQFYGYTF.

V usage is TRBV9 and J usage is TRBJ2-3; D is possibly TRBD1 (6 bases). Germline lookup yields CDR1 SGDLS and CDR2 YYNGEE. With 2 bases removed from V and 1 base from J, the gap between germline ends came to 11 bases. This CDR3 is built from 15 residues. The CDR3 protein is CASSVRGWGTDTQYF. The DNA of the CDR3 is TGTGCCAGCAGCGTCAGGGGTTGGGGCACAGATACGCAGTATTTT.

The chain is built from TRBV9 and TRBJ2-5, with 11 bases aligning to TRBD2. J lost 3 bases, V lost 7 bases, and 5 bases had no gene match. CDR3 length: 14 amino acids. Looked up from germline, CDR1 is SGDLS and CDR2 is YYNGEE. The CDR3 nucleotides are TGTGCCAGCGGAGGGACTAGCGGTGAAGAGACCCAGTACTTC. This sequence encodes CASGGTSGEETQYF.

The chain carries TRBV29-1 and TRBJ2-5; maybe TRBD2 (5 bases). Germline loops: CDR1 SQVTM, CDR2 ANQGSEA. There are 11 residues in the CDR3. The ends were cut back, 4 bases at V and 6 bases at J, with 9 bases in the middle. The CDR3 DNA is TGCAGCGTTGGCGGCGGGCAGACCCAGTACTTC. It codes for CSVGGGQTQYF.